These 14 T cell receptor beta chains originate from one sample sequenced in a study of blood T cell repertoires in COVID-19. The method was immunoSEQ multiplex PCR; TCRdb's version includes in-frame clones alone and lacks a portion of them. The profile shows 50,000 to 80,000 clones, 84% of them singletons. Sequencing input: peripheral blood. The receptors were sampled from a woman in her sixties or seventies with acute or convalescent COVID-19.

The chain employs TRBV19 and TRBJ1-1; D is possibly TRBD1 (6 bases). The CDR3 length is 14 residues. Germline CDR1 reads LNHDA; CDR2 reads SQIVND (reference sequence). The ends were cut back, 3 bases at V and 1 base at J, with 9 bases in the middle. The CDR3 loop is CASSIRGGNTEAFF. Here the CDR3 DNA reads TGTGCCAGTAGTATTCGAGGGGGGAACACTGAAGCTTTCTTT.

In the case of this clone: The sample holds other DNA sequences that translate to the same CDR3. The CDR3 is CASSARENTEAFF. The CDR3 DNA sequence: TGCGCCAGCAGCGCCAGGGAAAACACTGAAGCTTTCTTT. This chain links TRBV10-1 with TRBJ1-1; a possible D gene is TRBD1 (5 bases). The germline gives CDR1 WNHNN, CDR2 SYGVQD (reference sequence). V lost 6 bases and J 2 bases, leaving 10 bases between the germline ends. The CDR3 totals 13 residues.

Points on this clone: Distinct nucleotide sequences in the sample also encode this CDR3. This rearrangement joins TRBV6-4 to TRBJ2-3; TRBD2 agrees at 9 bases. CDR3 size: 14 residues. Germline V gene sequence: CDR1 MRHNA, CDR2 SNTAGT. Trimming at V came to 3 bases and at J to 3 bases, leaving 1 base not matched to a gene. In DNA, the CDR3 is TGTGCCAGCAGTGAAGCGGGGGGAACAGATACGCAGTATTTT. It yields the protein CASSEAGGTDTQYF.

The J gene is TRBJ1-2, the V gene TRBV10-3, with TRBD1 matching over 9 bases. Germline CDR1 ENHRY, CDR2 SYGVKD. V trimming: 8 bases; J trimming: 3 bases; junction bases outside the gene matches: 4. The CDR3 spans 13 residues. The CDR3: CAISRQGDYGYTF. CDR3 coding DNA: TGTGCCATCTCCAGACAGGGGGACTATGGCTACACCTTC.

This sequence joins TRBV6-1 and TRBJ1-2; D is undetermined. Germline V gives CDR1 MNHNS, CDR2 SASEGT. The CDR3 loop spans 12 amino acids. V shed 0 bases and J shed 4 bases, with 3 bases lying between them. CDR3 loop: CASSEARYGYTF. DNA of the CDR3: TGTGCCAGCAGTGAAGCTCGCTATGGCTACACCTTC.

This clone has a single count. The rearrangement uses TRBV9 and TRBJ1-2, with unresolved D. Germline V gives CDR1 SGDLS, CDR2 YYNGEE. Trimming pared 0 bases from V and 4 bases from J, leaving 13 bases between. The CDR3 runs 15 residues. In DNA, the CDR3 is TGTGCCAGCAGCGTAGAAGGCAGGTTGGGCTATGGCTACACCTTC. It codes for CASSVEGRLGYGYTF.

A single count supports this clone. The rearrangement links TRBV10-1 to TRBJ1-3; perhaps TRBD1 as D (6 bases). The V and J ends lost 4 bases and 2 bases respectively, with 6 bases between them. Germline-derived CDR1 and CDR2 are WNHNN and SYGVQD (reference sequence). This CDR3 has 13 amino acids. CDR3 region: CASSGTAGNTIYF. CDR3 nucleotide sequence: TGCGCCAGCAGTGGGACAGCTGGAAACACCATATATTTT.

The sample holds a few counts of this clone. The rearrangement uses TRBV7-6 and TRBJ1-5, with 12 bases identical to TRBD1. The CDR3 length is 16 residues. Germline-derived CDR1 and CDR2 are SGHVS and FNYEAQ. The V gene end was trimmed by 5 bases and the J gene end by 4 bases; junction bases not matched to a gene: 6. The CDR3 bases are TGTGCCAGCAGCCCCCAGGGACAGGGGGCTAATCAGCCCCAGCATTTT. It yields the protein CASSPQGQGANQPQHF. The variable domain in full, with the rest retrieved from reference TRBV7-6 and TRBJ1-5, is GAGVSQSPRYKVTKRGQDVALRCDPISGHVSLYWYRQALGQGPEFLTYFNYEAQQDKSGLPNDRFSAERPEGSISTLTIQRTEQRDSAMYRCASSPQGQGANQPQHFGDGTRLSIL.

This clone occurred once. The J gene is TRBJ1-5, the V gene TRBV6-5; the D is unclear. The CDR3 is made up of 14 amino acids. With 4 bases removed from V and 1 base from J, the gap between germline ends came to 8 bases. The germline gives CDR1 MNHEY, CDR2 SVGAGI. This chain's CDR3 is CASSFSVSNQPQHF. The CDR3 DNA is TGTGCCAGCAGTTTCAGCGTGAGCAATCAGCCCCAGCATTTT.

As to this clone: Other DNA sequences in this specimen translate into the identical CDR3. J is TRBJ1-4 and V is TRBV6-5; 7 bases are a match to TRBD1. V lost 7 bases, J lost 2 bases, and 1 base stayed unmatched. CDR3 length: 13 amino acids. Germline V lookup: CDR1 MNHEY, CDR2 SVGAGI. CDR3 loop: CASTGQTNEKLFF. The CDR3 bases are TGTGCCAGCACGGGACAGACTAATGAAAAACTGTTTTTT.

CDR3 nucleotide sequence: TGTGCCAGCAGTTCTTCCTCGGGTCGGGGCTACACCTTC. This gives the protein CASSSSSGRGYTF. The gene calls are TRBV6-5 and TRBJ1-2, with unresolved D. With 4 bases removed from V and 8 bases from J, the gap between germline ends came to 14 bases. The CDR3 contains 13 residues. Germline V gene data show CDR1 as MNHEY and CDR2 as SVGAGI.

The chain joins TRBV9 to TRBJ1-2; the D gene is possibly TRBD1 (5 bases). This CDR3 contains 14 residues. Germline assignment: CDR1 SGDLS and CDR2 YYNGEE. V was clipped by 4 bases and J by 6 bases, with 16 bases between them. Here the CDR3 DNA reads TGTGCCAGCAGCACAACCCGGGGGGTGGATGGCTACACCTTC. The encoded protein is CASSTTRGVDGYTF.

The gene calls are TRBV6-5 and TRBJ2-7; D is perhaps TRBD1 (6 bases). Between the trimmed V and J ends, which lost 6 bases and 3 bases, there was a span of 12 bases. The CDR3 covers 13 residues. The germline CDR1 and CDR2 sequences are MNHEY and SVGAGI. In DNA form, the CDR3 reads TGTGCCAGCAGGCGCCACAGGGACTACGAGCAGTACTTC. This codes for CASRRHRDYEQYF.

V and J are TRBV3-1 (or the pseudogene TRBV3-2) and TRBJ2-1, with 7 bases matching TRBD2. J lost 4 bases, V lost 0 bases, and 6 bases had no gene match. This CDR3 has 16 amino acids. Germline loops: CDR1 LGHDT, CDR2 YNNKEL (reference sequence). The CDR3 loop reads CASSQDRAGIYNEQFF. The CDR3 nucleotides are TGTGCCAGCAGCCAAGACCGAGCGGGGATATACAATGAGCAGTTCTTC.